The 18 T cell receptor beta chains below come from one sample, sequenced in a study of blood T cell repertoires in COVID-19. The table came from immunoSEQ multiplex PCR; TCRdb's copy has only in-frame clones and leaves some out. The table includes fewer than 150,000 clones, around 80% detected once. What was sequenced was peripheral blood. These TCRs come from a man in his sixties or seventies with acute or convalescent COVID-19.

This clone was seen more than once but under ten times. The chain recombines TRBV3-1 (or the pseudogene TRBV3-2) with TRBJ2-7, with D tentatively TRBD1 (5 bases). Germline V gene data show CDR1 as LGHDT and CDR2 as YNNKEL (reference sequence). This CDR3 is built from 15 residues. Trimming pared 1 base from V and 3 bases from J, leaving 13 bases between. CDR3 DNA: TGTGCCAGCAGCCAAGGATGGGCCAGGGACTACGAGCAGTACTTC. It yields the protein CASSQGWARDYEQYF.

The chain's CDR3 is CASSQEGWGDEQYF. CDR3 bases: TGTGCCAGCAGCCAAGAGGGTTGGGGGGATGAGCAGTACTTC. This chain uses TRBV7-8 with TRBJ2-7; possible D gene TRBD2, 6 bases. Germline lookup yields CDR1 SGHVS and CDR2 FQNEAQ. The V and J ends lost 5 bases and 7 bases respectively, with 18 bases between them. This CDR3 contains 14 residues.

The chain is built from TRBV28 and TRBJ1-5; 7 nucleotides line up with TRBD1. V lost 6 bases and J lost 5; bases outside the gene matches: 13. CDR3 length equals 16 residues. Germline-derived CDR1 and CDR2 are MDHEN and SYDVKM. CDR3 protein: CASRSPDRGLDQPQHF. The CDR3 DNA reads TGTGCCAGCAGATCCCCGGATAGGGGGCTCGATCAGCCCCAGCATTTT.

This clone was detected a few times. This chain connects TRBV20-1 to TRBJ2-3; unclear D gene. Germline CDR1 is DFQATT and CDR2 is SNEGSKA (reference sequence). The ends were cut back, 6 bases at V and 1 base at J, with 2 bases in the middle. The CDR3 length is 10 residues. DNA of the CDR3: TGCAGTGCCTGCACAGATACGCAGTATTTT. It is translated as CSACTDTQYF.

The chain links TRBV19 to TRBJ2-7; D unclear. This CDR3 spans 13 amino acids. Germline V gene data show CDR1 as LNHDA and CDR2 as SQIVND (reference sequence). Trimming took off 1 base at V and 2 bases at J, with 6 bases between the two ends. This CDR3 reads CASSIGSTYEQYF. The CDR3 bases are TGTGCCAGTAGTATAGGCTCTACCTACGAGCAGTACTTC.

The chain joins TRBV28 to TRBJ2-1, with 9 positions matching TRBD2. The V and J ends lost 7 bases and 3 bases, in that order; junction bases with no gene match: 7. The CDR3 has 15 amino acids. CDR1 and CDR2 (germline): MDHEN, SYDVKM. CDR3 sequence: CASTLTSGIYNEQFF. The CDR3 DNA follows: TGTGCCAGCACCTTGACTAGCGGAATCTACAATGAGCAGTTCTTC. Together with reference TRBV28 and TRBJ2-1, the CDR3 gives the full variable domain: DVKVTQSSRYLVKRTGEKVFLECVQDMDHENMFWYRQDPGLGLRLIYFSYDVKMKEKGDIPEGYSVSREKKERFSLILESASTNQTSMYLCASTLTSGIYNEQFFGPGTRLTVL.

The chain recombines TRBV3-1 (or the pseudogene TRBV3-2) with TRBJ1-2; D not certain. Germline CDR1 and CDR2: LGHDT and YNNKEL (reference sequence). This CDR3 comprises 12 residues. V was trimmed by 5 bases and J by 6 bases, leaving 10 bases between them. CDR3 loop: CASSNPGNGYTF. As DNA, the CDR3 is TGTGCCAGCAGCAACCCAGGTAATGGCTACACCTTC.

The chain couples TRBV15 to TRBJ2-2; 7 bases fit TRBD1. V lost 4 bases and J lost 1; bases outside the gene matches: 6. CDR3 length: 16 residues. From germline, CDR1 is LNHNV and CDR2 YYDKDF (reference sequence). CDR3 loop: CATSKAWTGNTGELFF. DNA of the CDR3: TGTGCCACCAGCAAAGCTTGGACAGGGAACACCGGGGAGCTGTTTTTT. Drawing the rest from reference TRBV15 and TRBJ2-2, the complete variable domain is DAMVIQNPRYQVTQFGKPVTLSCSQTLNHNVMYWYQQKSSQAPKLLFHYYDKDFNNEADTPDNFQSRRPNTSFCFLDIRSPGLGDTAMYLCATSKAWTGNTGELFFGEGSRLTVL.

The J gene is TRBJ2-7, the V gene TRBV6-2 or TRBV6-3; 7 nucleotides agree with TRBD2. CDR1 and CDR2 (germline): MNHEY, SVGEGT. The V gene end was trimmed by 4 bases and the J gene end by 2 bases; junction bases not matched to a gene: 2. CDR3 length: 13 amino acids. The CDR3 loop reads CASSSTSTYEQYF. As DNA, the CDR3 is TGTGCCAGCAGTTCGACTAGCACCTACGAGCAGTACTTC.

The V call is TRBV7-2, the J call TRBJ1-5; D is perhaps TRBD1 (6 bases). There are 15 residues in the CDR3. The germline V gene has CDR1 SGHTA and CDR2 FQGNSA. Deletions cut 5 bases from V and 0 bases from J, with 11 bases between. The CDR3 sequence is CASSPTGISNQPQHF. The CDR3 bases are TGTGCCAGCAGCCCGACAGGTATTAGCAATCAGCCCCAGCATTTT.

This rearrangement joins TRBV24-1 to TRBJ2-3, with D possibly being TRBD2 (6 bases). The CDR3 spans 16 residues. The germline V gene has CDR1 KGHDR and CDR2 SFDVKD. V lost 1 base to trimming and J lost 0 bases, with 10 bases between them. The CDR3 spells CATSDFAGTSTDTQYF. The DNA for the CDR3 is TGTGCCACCAGTGATTTTGCGGGGACTAGCACAGATACGCAGTATTTT.

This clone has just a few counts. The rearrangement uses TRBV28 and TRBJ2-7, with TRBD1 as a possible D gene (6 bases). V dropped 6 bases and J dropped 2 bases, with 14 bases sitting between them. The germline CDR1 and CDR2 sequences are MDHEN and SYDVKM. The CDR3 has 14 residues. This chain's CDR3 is CASRWGQTAYEQYF. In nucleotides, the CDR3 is TGTGCCAGCAGATGGGGACAAACAGCCTACGAGCAGTACTTC.

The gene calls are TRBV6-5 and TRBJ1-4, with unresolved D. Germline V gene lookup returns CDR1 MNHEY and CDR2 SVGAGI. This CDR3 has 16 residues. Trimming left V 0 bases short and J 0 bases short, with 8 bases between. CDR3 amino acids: CASSYSQRPTNEKLFF. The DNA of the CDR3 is TGTGCCAGCAGTTACTCGCAGCGGCCAACTAATGAAAAACTGTTTTTT.

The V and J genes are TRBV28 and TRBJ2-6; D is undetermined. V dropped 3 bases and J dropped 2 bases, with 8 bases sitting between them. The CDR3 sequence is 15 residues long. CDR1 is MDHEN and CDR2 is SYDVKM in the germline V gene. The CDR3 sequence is CASSFASTGANVLTF. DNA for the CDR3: TGTGCCAGCAGTTTTGCCAGTACTGGGGCCAACGTCCTGACTTTC.

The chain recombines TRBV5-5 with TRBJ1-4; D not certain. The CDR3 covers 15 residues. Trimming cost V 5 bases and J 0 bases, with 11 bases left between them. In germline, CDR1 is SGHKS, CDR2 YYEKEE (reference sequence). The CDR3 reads CASSFEGATNEKLFF. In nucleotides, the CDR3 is TGTGCCAGCAGTTTCGAGGGCGCAACTAATGAAAAACTGTTTTTT.

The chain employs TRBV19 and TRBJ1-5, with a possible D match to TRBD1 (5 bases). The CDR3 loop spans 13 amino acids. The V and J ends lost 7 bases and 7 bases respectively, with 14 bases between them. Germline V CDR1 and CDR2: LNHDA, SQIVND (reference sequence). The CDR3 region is CASIGGGHQPQHF. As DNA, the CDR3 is TGTGCCAGTATTGGGGGGGGTCACCAGCCCCAGCATTTT.

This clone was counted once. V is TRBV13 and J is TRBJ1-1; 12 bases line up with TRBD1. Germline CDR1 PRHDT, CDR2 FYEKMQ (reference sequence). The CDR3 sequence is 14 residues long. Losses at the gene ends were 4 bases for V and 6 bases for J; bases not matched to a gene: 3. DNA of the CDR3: TGTGCCAGCAGCTCCGGGACAGGGGGCTCTGAAGCTTTCTTT. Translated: CASSSGTGGSEAFF.

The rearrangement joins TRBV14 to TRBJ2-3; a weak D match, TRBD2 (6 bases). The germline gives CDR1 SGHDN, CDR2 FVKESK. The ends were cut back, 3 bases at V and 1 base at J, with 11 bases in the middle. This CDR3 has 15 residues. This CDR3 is CASSQLSGGTDTQYF. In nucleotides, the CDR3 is TGTGCCAGCAGCCAGCTATCGGGGGGCACAGATACGCAGTATTTT.